Listed below are T cell receptor beta chains from one sample, sequenced in a study of T cell repertoires in cytomegalovirus infection. Via MiXCR, TCRdb re-called the reads, giving one row per CDR3 protein. This table holds under 200,000 distinct CDR3 sequences, roughly a sixth found once. The sample consisted of CD8+ T cells from PBMCs. The receptors stem from a human donor in good health (CMV status not recorded). Some clones in this sample may be carry-over from other donors' samples. The CDR3 runs from the conserved cysteine through the conserved F or W. D genes are given only for firm matches. Size is omitted from some rows. Given values are once, few, many or a class for expanded clones.

j_gene | d_gene | abundance | v_gene | CDR3aa | CDR3nt
TRBJ2-7 | TRBD2 | many | TRBV20-1 | CSARDPGRHHEQYF | TGCAGTGCTAGAGATCCCGGGAGGCACCACGAGCAGTACTTC
TRBJ1-5 | - | - | TRBV4-1 | CASSQVLHQPQHF | TGCGCCAGCAGCCAAGTCCTCCATCAGCCCCAGCATTTT
TRBJ1-1 | - | - | TRBV9 | CASSGGRSTEAFF | TGTGCCAGCAGCGGAGGGAGAAGCACTGAAGCTTTCTTT
TRBJ2-7 | - | - | TRBV6-8 | CASSPSYGREIEQYF | TGTGCCAGCAGTCCCAGCTACGGGAGAGAGATCGAGCAGTACTTC
TRBJ1-2 | TRBD1 | few | TRBV28 | CASSPSTGGGLAGYTF | TGTGCCAGCAGCCCCTCGACAGGGGGCGGCCTGGCCGGCTACACCTTC
TRBJ2-1 | TRBD1 | few | TRBV2 | CASSDMGQGFREQFF | TGTGCCAGCAGTGATATGGGACAGGGTTTTCGGGAGCAGTTCTTC
TRBJ1-5 | - | - | TRBV12-5 | CASAPSNQPQHF | TGTGCTAGTGCCCCCTCCAATCAGCCCCAGCATTTT
TRBJ2-3 | - | - | TRBV28 | CASGFGGTQYF | TGTGCCAGCGGTTTTGGGGGTACGCAGTATTTT
TRBJ2-2 | - | - | TRBV5-6 | CASSLTMNTGELFF | TGTGCCAGCAGCTTGACGATGAACACCGGGGAGCTGTTTTTT
TRBJ1-1 | - | - | TRBV7-6 | CASSPRTVNTEAFF | TGTGCCAGCAGCCCTAGGACGGTGAACACTGAAGCTTTCTTT
TRBJ2-2 | TRBD1 | - | TRBV6-1 | CASRGGEDTGELFF | TGTGCCAGCAGAGGGGGCGAGGACACCGGGGAGCTGTTTTTT
TRBJ2-2 | TRBD1 | few | TRBV28 | CASILRQGPNTGELFF | TGTGCCAGCATCCTCAGACAGGGGCCTAACACCGGGGAGCTGTTTTTT
TRBJ1-4 | TRBD1 | - | TRBV7-9 | CASSSGQEGEKLFF | TGTGCCAGCAGCTCGGGACAGGAGGGAGAAAAACTGTTTTTT
TRBJ2-7 | TRBD2 | - | TRBV6-2/TRBV6-3 | CAISGTSWDEQYF | TGTGCCATTTCCGGGACTAGCTGGGACGAGCAGTACTTC
TRBJ2-7 | - | many | TRBV11-1 | CASSHSGGLNEQYF | TGTGCCAGCAGCCACAGTGGAGGGCTCAACGAGCAGTACTTC
TRBJ2-1 | TRBD1 | few | TRBV7-6 | CASSLNRGADEQFF | TGTGCCAGCAGCTTAAACAGGGGCGCCGATGAGCAGTTCTTC
TRBJ2-6 | - | - | TRBV7-3 | CASSLTGAEGHITNNVLTF | TGTGCCAGCAGCTTAACCGGGGCGGAGGGCCACATAACAAACAACGTCCTGACTTTC
TRBJ2-1 | - | few | TRBV6-2/TRBV6-3 | CASSYGSGYNEQFF | TGTGCCAGCAGTTACGGAAGCGGGTACAATGAGCAGTTCTTC
TRBJ1-5 | - | - | TRBV6-6 | CASIGQSQGPNQPQHF | TGTGCCAGCATCGGACAGTCCCAAGGGCCCAATCAGCCCCAGCATTTT
TRBJ2-7 | - | few | TRBV28 | CASSSPHEQYF | TGTGCCAGCAGCTCCCCCCACGAGCAGTACTTC
TRBJ2-1 | TRBD1 | - | TRBV27 | CASSGTGAKWNEQFF | TGTGCCAGCAGCGGGACAGGGGCCAAATGGAATGAGCAGTTCTTC
TRBJ2-1 | - | once | TRBV6-2/TRBV6-3 | CASRSVIYEQFF | TGTGCCAGCAGGTCCGTAATCTATGAGCAGTTCTTC
TRBJ2-4 | - | few | TRBV29-1 | CSVEDLTGRQYF | TGCAGCGTTGAAGATCTAACAGGCCGACAGTACTTC
TRBJ1-6 | - | few | TRBV28 | CATPGALHF | TGTGCCACCCCTGGGGCCCTCCACTTT
TRBJ2-1 | - | - | TRBV12-3/TRBV12-4 | CASSLALGQRGEQFF | TGTGCCAGCAGTTTAGCGCTGGGGCAGAGGGGAGAGCAGTTCTTC
TRBJ1-1 | - | - | TRBV29-1 | CSVKTSRGTEAFF | TGCAGCGTTAAGACATCGAGGGGCACTGAAGCTTTCTTT
TRBJ1-1 | - | - | TRBV6-2/TRBV6-3 | CASSRYNKVNTEAFF | TGTGCCAGCAGTCGATACAACAAGGTCAACACTGAAGCTTTCTTT
TRBJ1-2 | - | - | TRBV28 | CASSSGDYGYTF | TGTGCCAGCAGTTCAGGGGACTATGGCTACACCTTC
TRBJ2-3 | - | few | TRBV7-4 | CASSSKRPSTDTQYF | TGTGCCAGCAGCTCAAAGCGGCCTAGCACAGATACGCAGTATTTT
TRBJ2-2 | TRBD2 | once | TRBV15 | CATSRDGTSVSNGELFF | TGTGCCACCAGCAGAGATGGGACTAGCGTTTCTAACGGGGAGCTGTTTTTT
TRBJ2-7 | - | - | TRBV19 | CASSIGFMNSYEQYF | TGTGCCAGTAGTATTGGTTTCATGAACTCCTACGAGCAGTACTTC
TRBJ1-1 | - | few | TRBV6-2/TRBV6-3 | CASSYYGENTEAFF | TGTGCCAGCAGTTACTACGGGGAGAACACTGAAGCTTTCTTT
TRBJ2-5 | - | few | TRBV7-3 | CASSLDGGPGETQYF | TGTGCCAGCAGCTTAGATGGCGGCCCGGGGGAGACCCAGTACTTC
TRBJ2-7 | TRBD1 | many | TRBV11-2 | CASSSGQGPPYEQYF | TGTGCCAGCAGCTCAGGACAGGGCCCTCCCTACGAGCAGTACTTC
TRBJ2-5 | - | - | TRBV6-6 | CASSYKVAETQYF | TGTGCCAGCAGTTATAAAGTCGCGGAGACCCAGTACTTC
TRBJ2-2 | - | few | TRBV4-3 | CASSQASRLNTGELFF | TGCGCCAGCAGCCAAGCTAGTCGGCTGAACACCGGGGAGCTGTTTTTT
TRBJ2-1 | - | many | TRBV11-2 | CASSTQDREQFF | TGTGCCAGCAGCACCCAGGACCGGGAGCAGTTCTTC
TRBJ2-4 | TRBD2 | - | TRBV20-1 | CSATGAGLAGGGGRGNIQYF | TGCAGTGCTACTGGGGCGGGACTAGCGGGAGGGGGAGGTCGAGGAAACATTCAGTACTTC
TRBJ2-3 | - | - | TRBV11-2 | CASSLGQDRSTDTQYF | TGTGCCAGCAGCTTAGGGCAGGACAGAAGCACAGATACGCAGTATTTT
TRBJ2-5 | TRBD1 | - | TRBV5-5 | CASSSTGGRETQYF | TGTGCCAGCAGCTCAACAGGGGGAAGAGAGACCCAGTACTTC
TRBJ2-4 | - | few | TRBV7-9 | CASSLMAGAGTKNIQYF | TGTGCCAGCAGCTTAATGGCGGGGGCTGGCACCAAAAACATTCAGTACTTC
TRBJ2-7 | - | few | TRBV28 | CASGRSYEQYF | TGTGCCAGCGGCAGGTCCTACGAGCAGTACTTC
TRBJ1-2 | TRBD1 | - | TRBV25-1 | CDSSDYKGQGGNYGYTF | TGTGACAGCAGTGACTATAAAGGACAGGGTGGGAACTATGGCTACACCTTC
TRBJ2-1 | - | - | TRBV20-1 | CSARDAGADYNEQFF | TGCAGTGCTAGAGATGCAGGAGCGGACTACAATGAGCAGTTCTTC
TRBJ1-1 | - | - | TRBV4-1 | CASSQDWRARGTEAFF | TGCGCCAGCAGCCAAGATTGGCGAGCACGGGGCACTGAAGCTTTCTTT